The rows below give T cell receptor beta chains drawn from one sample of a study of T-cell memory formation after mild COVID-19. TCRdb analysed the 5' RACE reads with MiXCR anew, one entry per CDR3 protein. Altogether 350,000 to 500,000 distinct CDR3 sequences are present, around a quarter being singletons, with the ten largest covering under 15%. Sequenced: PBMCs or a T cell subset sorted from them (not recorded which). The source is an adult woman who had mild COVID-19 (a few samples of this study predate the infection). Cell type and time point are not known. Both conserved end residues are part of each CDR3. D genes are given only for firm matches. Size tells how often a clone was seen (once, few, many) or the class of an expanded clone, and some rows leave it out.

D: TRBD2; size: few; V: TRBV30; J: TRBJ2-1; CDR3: CAWSGWRTSGRLDEQFF; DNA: TGTGCCTGGAGTGGATGGAGGACTAGCGGGAGATTAGATGAGCAGTTCTTC
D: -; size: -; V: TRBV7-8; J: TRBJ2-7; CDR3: CASSLAYAGGPYEQYF; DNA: TGTGCCAGCAGCTTAGCGTATGCAGGAGGGCCCTACGAGCAGTACTTC
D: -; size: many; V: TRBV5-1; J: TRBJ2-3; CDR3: CASSLGSDTDTQYF; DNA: TGCGCCAGCAGCTTAGGGTCCGACACCGATACGCAGTATTTT
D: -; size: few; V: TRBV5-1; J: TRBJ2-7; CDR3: CASTRSTSYEQYF; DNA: TGCGCCAGCACCAGGTCTACCTCCTACGAGCAGTACTTC
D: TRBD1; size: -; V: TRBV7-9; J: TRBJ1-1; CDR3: CASSAGQEMNTEAFF; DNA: TGTGCCAGCAGCGCGGGACAGGAGATGAACACTGAAGCTTTCTTT
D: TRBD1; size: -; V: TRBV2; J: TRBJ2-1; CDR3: CARDRQGIGEQFF; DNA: TGTGCCAGAGACCGACAGGGGATTGGTGAGCAGTTCTTC
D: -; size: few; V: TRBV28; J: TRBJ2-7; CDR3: CASTTGPFYEQYF; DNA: TGTGCCAGCACGACAGGTCCGTTCTACGAGCAGTACTTC
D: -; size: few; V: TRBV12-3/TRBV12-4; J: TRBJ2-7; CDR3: CASSPGRNEQYF; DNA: TGTGCCAGCAGCCCCGGGCGTAACGAGCAGTACTTC
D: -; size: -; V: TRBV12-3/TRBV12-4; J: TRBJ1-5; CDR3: CASSLGSTGTNQPQHF; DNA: TGTGCCAGCAGTTTAGGTTCTACAGGGACTAATCAGCCCCAGCATTTT
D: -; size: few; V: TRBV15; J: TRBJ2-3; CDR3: CATSRARDSTDTQYF; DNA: TGTGCCACCAGCAGGGCCCGGGACAGCACAGATACGCAGTATTTT
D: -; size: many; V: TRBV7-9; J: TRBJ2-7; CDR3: CASSLTSTYEQYF; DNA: TGTGCCAGCAGCTTAACCAGTACCTACGAGCAGTACTTC
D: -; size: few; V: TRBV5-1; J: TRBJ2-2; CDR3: CASSLGTSDTGELFF; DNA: TGCGCCAGCAGCTTGGGGACGTCCGACACCGGGGAGCTGTTTTTT
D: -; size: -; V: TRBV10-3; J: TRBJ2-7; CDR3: CAISEMGAKQYF; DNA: TGTGCCATCAGTGAGATGGGGGCGAAGCAGTACTTC
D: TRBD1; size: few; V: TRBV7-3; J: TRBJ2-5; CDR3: CASSLRGQGQALGQETQYF; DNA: TGTGCCAGCAGCTTAAGAGGACAGGGGCAAGCTTTGGGACAAGAGACCCAGTACTTC
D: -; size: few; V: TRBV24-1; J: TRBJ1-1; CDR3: CATSDLKDTEAFF; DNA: TGTGCCACCAGTGACCTGAAGGACACTGAAGCTTTCTTT
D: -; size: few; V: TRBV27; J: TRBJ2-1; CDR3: CASRQGHSSYNEQFF; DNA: TGTGCCAGCAGACAGGGACATAGCTCCTACAATGAGCAGTTCTTC
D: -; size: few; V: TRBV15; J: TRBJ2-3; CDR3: CATSRGTRVDTQYF; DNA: TGTGCCACCAGCAGAGGGACCAGAGTAGATACGCAGTATTTT
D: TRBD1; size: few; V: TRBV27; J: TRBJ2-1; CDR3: CASSSPLTGLGNEQFF; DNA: TGTGCCAGCAGTTCGCCTCTGACAGGGCTCGGCAATGAGCAGTTCTTC
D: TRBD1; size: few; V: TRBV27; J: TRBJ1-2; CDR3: CASSPGAGTGYGYTF; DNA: TGTGCCAGCAGTCCAGGGGCCGGGACAGGGTATGGCTACACCTTC
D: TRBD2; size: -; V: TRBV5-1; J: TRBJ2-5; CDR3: CASSLISSGQETQYF; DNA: TGCGCCAGCAGCCTGATCTCTAGCGGGCAAGAGACCCAGTACTTC
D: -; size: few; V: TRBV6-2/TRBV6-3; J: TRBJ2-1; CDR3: CASRLRSSYNEQFF; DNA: TGTGCCAGCAGACTACGTAGCAGCTACAATGAGCAGTTCTTC
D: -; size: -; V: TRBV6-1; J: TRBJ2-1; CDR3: CASSVAGAAGNEQFF; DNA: TGTGCCAGCAGTGTGGCGGGGGCGGCAGGGAATGAGCAGTTCTTC
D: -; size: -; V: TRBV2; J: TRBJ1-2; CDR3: CASSVGGAKGYTF; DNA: TGTGCCAGCAGTGTTGGGGGTGCAAAAGGCTACACCTTC
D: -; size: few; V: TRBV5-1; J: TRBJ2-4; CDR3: CASSRDILAKNIQYF; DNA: TGCGCCAGCAGCCGCGACATACTAGCCAAAAACATTCAGTACTTC
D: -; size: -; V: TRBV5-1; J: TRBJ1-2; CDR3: CASSLGGDIHGYTF; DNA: TGCGCCAGCAGCTTGGGGGGAGACATCCATGGCTACACCTTC
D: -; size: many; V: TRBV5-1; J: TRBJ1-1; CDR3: CASSLDTAEAFF; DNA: TGCGCCAGCAGCCTGGACACAGCTGAAGCTTTCTTT
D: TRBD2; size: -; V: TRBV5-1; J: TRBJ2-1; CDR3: CASRMEASGLAGTYNEQFF; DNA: TGCGCCAGCAGAATGGAGGCCTCAGGGCTAGCGGGGACCTACAATGAGCAGTTCTTC
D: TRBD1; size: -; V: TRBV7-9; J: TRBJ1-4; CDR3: CASSLEGQAAGEKLFF; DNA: TGTGCCAGCAGCTTAGAAGGACAGGCGGCGGGTGAAAAACTGTTTTTT
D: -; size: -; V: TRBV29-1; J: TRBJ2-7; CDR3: CSVTSLESYEQYF; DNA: TGCAGCGTGACAAGTTTAGAGTCCTACGAGCAGTACTTC
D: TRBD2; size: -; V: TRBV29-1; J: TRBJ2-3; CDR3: CSVEDGLDLTDTQYF; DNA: TGCAGCGTTGAAGACGGACTAGACCTCACAGATACGCAGTATTTT
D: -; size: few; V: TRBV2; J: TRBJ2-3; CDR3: CASTPGPSTDTQYF; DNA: TGTGCCAGCACCCCGGGACCTAGCACAGATACGCAGTATTTT
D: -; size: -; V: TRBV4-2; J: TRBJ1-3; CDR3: CASSQDYRTSGNTIYF; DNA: TGTGCCAGCAGCCAAGATTATCGGACATCCGGAAACACCATATATTTT
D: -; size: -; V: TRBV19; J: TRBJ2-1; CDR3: CASKGPRLNDEQFF; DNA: TGTGCCAGTAAGGGACCACGACTGAACGATGAGCAGTTCTTC
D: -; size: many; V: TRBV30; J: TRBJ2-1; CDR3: CAWSGPTLLAYNEQFF; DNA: TGTGCCTGGAGTGGCCCCACGTTATTGGCCTACAATGAGCAGTTCTTC
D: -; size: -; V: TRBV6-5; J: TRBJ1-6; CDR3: CASGEGSYNSPLHF; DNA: TGTGCCAGCGGTGAGGGGTCCTATAATTCACCCCTCCACTTT
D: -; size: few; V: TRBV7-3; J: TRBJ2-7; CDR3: CASSPSPLSSYEQYF; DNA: TGTGCCAGCAGCCCTAGCCCCCTAAGCTCCTACGAGCAGTACTTC